This note documents a single T cell receptor beta chain sequence. Participants were aged about 18 to 90 years, lived in around 25 US areas, and enrolled virtually. Participant-reported clinical history was the basis for cohort assignment. TCRdb keeps only in-frame clones here, not all; method: immunoSEQ multiplex PCR. The repertoire holds 150,000 or so clones, with approximately 80% as singletons. These data belong to a study of blood T cell repertoires in COVID-19. The CDR3 runs to 15 residues. V shed 7 bases, J shed 3 bases, and the junction held 9 bases outside the gene matches. Germline CDR1 reads SQVTM; CDR2 reads ANQGSEA.

The clonotype was recovered from a man in his 70s who had been exposed to COVID-19. Sequencing input: PBMCs or T cells enriched from blood (not recorded which). The chain recombines TRBV29-1 with TRBJ2-2; TRBD1 agrees at 9 bases. This CDR3 reads CSAQVGQGYTGELFF. CDR3 coding DNA: TGCAGCGCTCAAGTGGGACAGGGTTACACCGGGGAGCTGTTTTTT.